This entry lists 21 T cell receptor beta chains sequenced from one sample in a study of CD8+ T cells in alopecia areata. RNA extraction and reverse transcription yielded cDNA as sequencing template. Produced via immunoSEQ multiplex PCR; TCRdb's table is partial and in-frame only. The sample shows some 220,000 clones, 50% to 60% of them seen only once. The treatment was: oral pan-JAK inhibitor, 5-10 mg twice daily. Sequenced here: CD4+ T cells sorted from blood, sampled at week 4, from a patient treated with tofacitinib. The receptors here all came from a human donor with alopecia areata.

The chain has TRBV4-3 and TRBJ2-4; D is perhaps TRBD2 (5 bases). The CDR3 runs to 14 residues. Germline loops: CDR1 LGHNA, CDR2 YSLEER. Trimming took off 1 base at V and 8 bases at J, with 12 bases between the two ends. The CDR3 region has the DNA TGCGCCAGCAGCCAAGGTACTTACGGGGACATTCAGTACTTC. Its translation is CASSQGTYGDIQYF.

The genes are TRBV9 and TRBJ1-1; the D is unclear. This CDR3 has 15 amino acids. The germline V and J ends were trimmed by 4 bases and 0 bases, with 13 bases remaining between them. Germline lookup yields CDR1 SGDLS and CDR2 YYNGEE. The CDR3 here is CASSKYAVVNTEAFF. The CDR3, as DNA: TGTGCCAGCAGCAAATATGCGGTAGTGAACACTGAAGCTTTCTTT.

The rearrangement links TRBV2 to TRBJ2-1; 8 bases match TRBD2. The J segment lost 7 bases and the V segment lost 7 bases, leaving 9 bases of the junction unmatched. Germline assignment: CDR1 SNHLY and CDR2 FYNNEI. The CDR3 runs 14 residues. CDR3 coding DNA: TGTGCCAGCACTTATAGCGGGGTGGGTAATGAGCAGTTCTTC. It translates to CASTYSGVGNEQFF.

CDR3 sequence: CATSRDLTDYGYTF. The DNA of the CDR3 is TGTGCCACCAGCAGAGATCTAACAGATTATGGCTACACCTTC. The chain is built from TRBV15 and TRBJ1-2; D is ambiguous. Per germline, CDR1 LNHNV and CDR2 YYDKDF (reference sequence). V lost 0 bases and J lost 5, with 10 bases in between. The CDR3 has 14 residues.

This clone was found once. Other DNA sequences from this sample encode an identical CDR3 as well. The CDR3 sequence: CSVGDRGLYEQYF. The CDR3 DNA is TGCAGCGTTGGGGACAGGGGGCTCTACGAGCAGTACTTC. The chain combines TRBV29-1 with TRBJ2-7; 12 positions match TRBD1. Germline CDR1 and CDR2: SQVTM and ANQGSEA. This CDR3 region has 13 residues. Germline trimming cut 4 bases from V and 3 bases from J; bases unmatched to any gene: 1.

This clone has a handful of counts. The J gene is TRBJ2-5, the V gene TRBV4-1, with D perhaps TRBD2 (6 bases). The CDR3 length is 14 residues. V was shortened by 4 bases and J by 5 bases, with 14 bases between the two germline ends. Germline CDR1 and CDR2: MGHRA and YSYEKL. CDR3: CASSPGGAGETQYF. CDR3 nucleotide sequence: TGCGCCAGCAGCCCCGGGGGAGCTGGGGAGACCCAGTACTTC.

The sample holds one count of this clone. This chain's CDR3 is CATSSGDQPQHF. The CDR3 DNA reads TGTGCCACCAGTTCGGGGGATCAGCCCCAGCATTTT. V usage is TRBV15 and J usage is TRBJ1-5; D perhaps matches TRBD1 (5 bases). The germline gives CDR1 LNHNV, CDR2 YYDKDF (reference sequence). V was cut by 6 bases and J by 5 bases, with 8 bases left in between. The CDR3 runs to 12 residues.

The V and J genes are TRBV30 and TRBJ2-5, with D perhaps TRBD2 (6 bases). This CDR3 spans 16 amino acids. Deletions cut 0 bases from V and 2 bases from J, with 16 bases between. Germline V gives CDR1 GTSNPN, CDR2 SVGIG (reference sequence). CDR3 residues: CAWSVPGGLTQETQYF. DNA of the CDR3: TGTGCCTGGAGTGTACCCGGGGGACTTACGCAAGAGACCCAGTACTTC.

This chain joins TRBV30 and TRBJ2-7, with a tentative D call TRBD1 (5 bases). Trimming took off 4 bases at V and 2 bases at J, with 15 bases between the two ends. Germline lookup yields CDR1 GTSNPN and CDR2 SVGIG (reference sequence). This CDR3 region has 14 residues. The CDR3 DNA is TGTGCCTGGACCCTCCCCAGGGTTACCTACGAGCAGTACTTC. Translation: CAWTLPRVTYEQYF. Full variable domain (missing parts from reference TRBV30 and TRBJ2-7): SQTIHQWPATLVQPVGSPLSLECTVEGTSNPNLYWYRQAAGRGLQLLFYSVGIGQISSEVPQNLSASRPQDRQFILSSKKLLLSDSGFYLCAWTLPRVTYEQYFGPGTRLTVT.

The CDR3 region has the DNA TGTGCCAGCGGTAGCGGGGAACGCACAGATACGCAGTATTTT. It yields the protein CASGSGERTDTQYF. V usage is TRBV6-1 and J usage is TRBJ2-3, with TRBD2 matching over 8 bases. Germline loops: CDR1 MNHNS, CDR2 SASEGT. With 8 bases clipped from V and 1 base from J, the junction kept 5 bases outside the gene matches. The CDR3 has 14 residues.

This clone has a handful of counts. This chain connects TRBV29-1 to TRBJ2-3, with a weak D call TRBD1 (7 bases). Germline V lookup: CDR1 SQVTM, CDR2 ANQGSEA. The CDR3 runs 14 residues. The V and J ends lost 6 bases and 3 bases respectively, with 16 bases between them. This CDR3 reads CSVHRAGGTDTQYF. As DNA, the CDR3 is TGCAGCGTGCACAGGGCAGGGGGGACAGATACGCAGTATTTT.

The chain links TRBV5-1 to TRBJ1-2; D unclear. CDR3 length: 13 amino acids. V was clipped by 0 bases and J by 4 bases, with 7 bases between them. CDR1 is SGHRS and CDR2 is YFSETQ in the germline V gene. CDR3 DNA sequence: TGCGCCAGCAGCTTGGACAGTGGCTATGGCTACACCTTC. Protein product: CASSLDSGYGYTF.

The V gene is TRBV6-1, the J gene TRBJ2-7; D possibly corresponds to TRBD1 (6 bases). The CDR3 spans 14 residues. Deletions cut 6 bases from V and 6 bases from J, with 18 bases between. Per the germline V gene, CDR1 is MNHNS and CDR2 is SASEGT. CDR3 in amino acids: CASSHNRDAGEQYF. As DNA, the CDR3 is TGTGCCAGCAGCCATAACAGGGATGCGGGCGAGCAGTACTTC.

This clone was counted only a few times. This chain joins TRBV5-6 and TRBJ2-1; 9 positions agree with TRBD1. The CDR3 contains 12 residues. Germline V gene lookup returns CDR1 SGHDT and CDR2 YYEEEE. The J segment lost 14 bases and the V segment lost 4 bases, leaving 7 bases of the junction unmatched. CDR3 bases: TGTGCCAGCAGCCACACGGGACAGGGAGAGTTCTTC. Protein: CASSHTGQGEFF.

The rearrangement uses TRBV5-1 and TRBJ2-2, with a weak D call TRBD1 (6 bases). The germline gives CDR1 SGHRS, CDR2 YFSETQ. The length of the CDR3 is 15 residues. The V and J ends lost 4 bases and 4 bases respectively, with 14 bases between them. The CDR3 sequence: CASSEQGHGTGELFF. In DNA form, the CDR3 reads TGCGCCAGCAGCGAACAGGGTCACGGCACCGGGGAGCTGTTTTTT.

The rearrangement uses TRBV7-9 and TRBJ2-1; D is undetermined. Germline V gives CDR1 SEHNR, CDR2 FQNEAQ (reference sequence). Trimming took off 4 bases at V and 5 bases at J, with 12 bases between the two ends. CDR3 length: 14 amino acids. This chain's CDR3 is CASSSLNRDNEQFF. CDR3 bases: TGTGCCAGCAGCTCACTCAACCGGGACAATGAGCAGTTCTTC.

The chain carries TRBV30 and TRBJ2-1; 7 nucleotides align to TRBD2. This CDR3 region has 14 residues. Unmatched junction bases numbered 7, after V lost 0 bases and J lost 8 bases. Per the germline V gene, CDR1 is GTSNPN and CDR2 is SVGIG (reference sequence). The DNA for the CDR3 is TGTGCCTGGAGTGTAATGAGCGGGGTCGATGAGCAGTTCTTC. This codes for CAWSVMSGVDEQFF.

The gene calls are TRBV10-1 and TRBJ2-3, with 7 bases aligning to TRBD1. This CDR3 has 14 amino acids. V gave up 6 bases and J gave up 2 bases; unmatched junction bases: 5. Germline-derived CDR1 and CDR2 are WNHNN and SYGVQD (reference sequence). This CDR3 is CASSPGQTTDTQYF. DNA of the CDR3: TGCGCCAGCAGCCCGGGACAGACCACAGATACGCAGTATTTT.

The rearrangement joins TRBV29-1 to TRBJ2-3; tentative D call: TRBD2 (6 bases). The CDR3 consists of 14 residues. Germline V gene sequence: CDR1 SQVTM, CDR2 ANQGSEA. With 8 bases removed from V and 2 bases from J, the gap between germline ends came to 17 bases. The CDR3 DNA reads as TGCAGCCTTCCCCACAAGCGGGTCACAGATACGCAGTATTTT. It yields the protein CSLPHKRVTDTQYF.

This chain joins TRBV29-1 and TRBJ1-1, with D tentatively TRBD1 (5 bases). Germline V gives CDR1 SQVTM, CDR2 ANQGSEA. The CDR3 contains 13 residues. Between the trimmed V and J ends, which lost 7 bases and 2 bases, there was a span of 14 bases. CDR3 sequence reads: CSADRGLNTEAFF. Written as DNA, the CDR3 is TGCAGCGCCGACCGGGGCCTTAACACTGAAGCTTTCTTT.

This chain links TRBV5-4 with TRBJ2-2; D is uncertain. Germline V gene lookup returns CDR1 SGHNT and CDR2 YYREEE (reference sequence). V dropped 0 bases and J dropped 5 bases, with 11 bases sitting between them. This CDR3 spans 15 amino acids. CDR3 sequence (DNA): TGTGCCAGCAGCTTGGTAGATAAAGGGACCGGGGAGCTGTTTTTT. It codes for CASSLVDKGTGELFF.